The rows below give T cell receptor beta chains drawn from one sample of a study of T-cell reconstitution after alpha-beta-depleted transplantation in children. In TCRdb, the PCR reads were re-called with MiXCR into one record per CDR3 protein. The sample lists around 670,000 distinct CDR3 sequences; over 10% were seen once. The sequences come from PBMCs, collected before TCRalphabeta/CD19-depleted stem cell transplant. Receptors originate from a girl aged 2 to 9 with congenital amegakaryocytic thrombocytopenia, due to receive a stem cell transplant. The CDR3 runs from the conserved cysteine through the conserved F or W. The order of the fields is V gene, D gene, J gene, clone size, CDR3 DNA, CDR3 protein. D genes are given only for firm matches. Part of the rows lack a size; the others show once, few, many or a class for expanded clones.

TRBV5-5,.,TRBJ2-5,many,TGTGCCAGCAGCTTTTTGTCAGACCAAGAGACCCAGTACTTC,CASSFLSDQETQYF
TRBV12-3/TRBV12-4,.,TRBJ1-5,.,TGTGCCAGCAGTTTAAGGTGGGCTCAGCCCCAGCATTTT,CASSLRWAQPQHF
TRBV7-6,TRBD2,TRBJ2-3,many,TGTGCCAGCAGCTTAGAACCAGCGGGGTACACAGATACGCAGTATTTT,CASSLEPAGYTDTQYF
TRBV5-1,.,TRBJ2-6,.,TGCGCCAGCAGCCTATCCCCCCCCGCTGCCTCGGGGGCCAACGTCCTGACTTTC,CASSLSPPAASGANVLTF
TRBV12-3/TRBV12-4,.,TRBJ2-7,many,TGTGCCAGCAGTTCCGGAATTAACGACGAGCAGTACTTC,CASSSGINDEQYF
TRBV2,TRBD2,TRBJ2-1,few,TGTGCCAGAGGGGGACTAGCGCGGAATGAGCAGTTCTTC,CARGGLARNEQFF
TRBV20-1,TRBD2,TRBJ2-1,many,TGCAGTGCAGGCCCCTCGGGGCGGGAGTTTATCAATGAGCAGTTCTTC,CSAGPSGREFINEQFF
TRBV20-1,.,TRBJ2-7,many,TGCAGTGCTAGAGATGTGTACGAGCAGTACTTC,CSARDVYEQYF
TRBV5-1,.,TRBJ2-1,many,TGCGCCAGCAGCGTAGAAGTTGAGCAGTTCTTC,CASSVEVEQFF
TRBV24-1,.,TRBJ2-1,.,TGTGCCACCATAGGAGGGATCCCGAAGGAGCAGTTCTTC,CATIGGIPKEQFF
TRBV7-9,.,TRBJ2-6,.,TGTGCCAGCAGCCTGCTGGTCCACTCTGGGGCCAACGTCCTGACTTTC,CASSLLVHSGANVLTF
TRBV6-5,.,TRBJ1-2,few,TGTGCCAGCAGTTATGGGGCCTTTGACTATGGCTACACCTTC,CASSYGAFDYGYTF
TRBV7-6,TRBD1,TRBJ2-7,many,TGTGCCAGCAGAGGGGGCGACGAGCAGTACTTC,CASRGGDEQYF
TRBV5-1,TRBD2,TRBJ2-3,many,TGCGCCAGCAAAGGGACTAGCGGAAAAGATACGCAGTATTTT,CASKGTSGKDTQYF
TRBV10-3,.,TRBJ1-2,.,TGTGCCATCAGTATGACAAAAGAACTTAACTATGGCTACACCTTC,CAISMTKELNYGYTF